The TCR beta chain described here comes from a study of control samples from healthy donors and cancer patients. Germline CDR1 and CDR2: SGHTS and YDEGEE. Trimming stripped 4 bases from V and 5 bases from J, with 15 bases between. The CDR3 extends over 15 amino acids. The table came from immunoSEQ multiplex PCR; TCRdb's copy has only in-frame clones and leaves some out. Of roughly 130,000 clones in the sample, about 94% are singletons; the top ten hold 3.6%. Material for sequencing was blood. The chain uses TRBV5-8 and TRBJ1-4; no firm D call. The TCR originated in a young man in good health. The CDR3 DNA is TGTGCCAGCAGCAGGGAGGGCAGGCGGAATGAAAAACTGTTTTTT. This gives the protein CASSREGRRNEKLFF.